This paragraph covers one T cell receptor (beta chain) sequence. The antigen this receptor binds is unknown. The input lacks base qualities; no much larger clone sits a single base away. The data stem from a study of beta chain features in type 1 diabetes (dated by TCRdb to 2016 to 2019). Some background on the complete study: Patients and healthy donors did not differ in mean age, gender distribution, total cell number or subset yield. A total of roughly 100,000,000 sorted cells were examined across all samples, and the number of cells per subset was strongly correlated with RNA yield. In the study, TCRB repertoires of sorted circulating CD4+ T cell subsets from recently diagnosed type 1 diabetes patients were compared with those of matched healthy donors. Regulatory and stem cell-like memory subsets were obtained from only 8 patients and roughly eight healthy donors, while naive and central memory subsets were obtained from all 28 donors.

The entire amount of isolated RNA was reverse transcribed using the High Capacity cDNA Reverse Transcription Kit, so the sequenced TCRB transcripts were expressed ones. Naive, central memory and regulatory T cell samples underwent deep immunoSEQ sequencing, averaging around 3.7 million total reads per sample. After sorted cells were lysed in RLT buffer, RNA was extracted with DNase-treated RNeasy Micro or Mini kits, with the choice depending on cell number. To prevent cross-contamination, each cell subset was processed individually, whereas patient and healthy donor samples were processed jointly. Using the immunoSEQ multiplex PCR, TCRB sequences were amplified from cDNA into 87-bp fragments spanning the CDR3 region. Amplicons were sequenced on the Illumina HiSeq platform. Per the authors' processing: PCR bias was corrected computationally using synthetic template baselines, and reads within Hamming distance 2 were collapsed, with unmergeable singletons discarded. Reads were aligned against IMGT so that V, D and J genes, CDR3 length and insertions or deletions at six rearrangement sites could be assigned. Within each subset, clonotype counts were normalized to sorted cell number, and only after that were true diversity and Gini coefficients computed with the tcR R package. Repertoire sharing was quantified using the overlap coefficient calculated on TCRB nucleotide sequences. TCRdb limited this immuneACCESS table to in-frame rearrangements with V and J called. A share of clones is missing; checked studies link under half to unresolved V genes, and the rest is unexplained. The DNA gave D and trimming, while V, J and clone size come from that table. Across this sample there are about 180,000 clones, with 13% seen only once. In total, the top ten clones hold about 0.58% of the sample.

The investigation overall reported the following: At VDJ recombination sites, patients with type 1 diabetes made fewer insertions and deleted more nucleotides, a pattern implying thymic rearrangement abnormalities. Sequencing cDNA rather than genomic DNA could over-represent highly expressing activated cells, although activation and CD3 levels did not differ between groups. The naive, central memory and regulatory TCRB repertoires appeared to resemble one another more closely among patients than among healthy donors. PCR may preferentially amplify shorter templates, but because patient and control samples were amplified and corrected together, any resulting skew would affect both groups equally. Because the HLA sub-analyses included only small numbers of individuals, any influence of HLA type on TCRB rearrangement was left unresolved. Type 1 diabetes patients showed a moderate but significant shortening of TCRB CDR3 length in all four CD4+ subsets.

Reading from cysteine to phenylalanine, the CDR3 counts 14 amino acids. CDR3 DNA is the only sequence kept; it has 42 bases, read in frame from the first base. Deletion took 1 base off V and 0 bases off J, with a span of 7 bases between the germline ends. The germline V gene specifies SGHDT as CDR1 and YYEEEE as CDR2. From each donor, a single peripheral blood sample of around 120 mL on average was drawn into heparinised tubes. A BD FACSAria II and a panel including CD45RO, CCR7, CD25, CD127, CD95 and CD27 were used to sort naive, central memory, regulatory and stem cell-like memory CD4+ T cells. Every sorted population had a purity above 95%. PBMCs were isolated right away by Lymphoprep density gradient centrifugation and were stained directly, without culture. So that batch effects would be minimized, each experiment stained and sorted samples in pairs, pairing one healthy donor with one patient.

This TCR was recovered from a woman under 30 in good health. The rearranged chain carries TRBV5-6 and TRBJ1-2; the D gene cannot be named for sure. What was sequenced was central memory CD4+ T cells from blood. The nucleotide sequence reads TGTGCCAGCAGCTTGAGGAGAGCTAACTATGGCTACACCTTC. This encodes CASSLRRANYGYTF.